The T cell receptor beta chain described here comes from a study of T cell repertoires in cytomegalovirus infection (dated by TCRdb to about 2019). Study-level background: The peptide stimulations were aimed at well-studied HLA-B-restricted epitopes as well as recently identified HLA-C-restricted CMV epitopes, whose presentation resists viral immunomodulation. Because public TCR beta signatures pointed to carriage of CMV infection together with the matching HLA type, the HLA type of each donor mattered for the analysis. Results and caveats for the whole study, not just this receptor: The ex vivo response was dominated by HLA-C-restricted CMV-specific TCR beta clonotypes, which also provided the single most frequent clonotype in two of eight donors. In both this cohort and an independent roughly 330-donor cohort, the cumulative frequency of public TCR beta family members distinguished carriers of CMV infection plus the relevant HLA type.

The intended sense of this specimen's treatment or condition label: in vitro stimulation with specific CMV peptide epitopes to enrich CMV-specific T cells. V lost 2 bases and J lost 6 bases, and the count of bases not matched to a germline gene is 6. CDR3 length: 15 amino acids, cysteine to phenylalanine. Solely the CDR3 DNA is kept, with 45 bases framed from the first base. For CDR1 and CDR2, the germline V gene lists ENHRY and SYGVKD. In regard to this clonotype: This receptor's antigen is unknown. No much larger clonotype is one base removed from it; base qualities were not supplied.

TCRdb names Illumina HiSeq 1500 as the instrument used. TCRdb passed the public sequencing reads through fastp at Q25 and MiXCR, retaining productive beta sequences. Rows are combined by CDR3 protein, so each entry shows the most common genes and DNA. A total of some 500,000 distinct CDR3 sequences appear in this sample, more than 30% of them only once. The top ten constitute 15% to 20% of the sample. The V and J segments used are TRBV10-3 and TRBJ2-1, with 8 middle bases fitting TRBD2. This TCR derives from a human donor in good health (CMV status not recorded). Some clones in this sample may be carry-over from other donors' samples. Specimen: cultured PBMCs, collected from culture after CMV antigen stimulation. The CDR3 region: CAISETASGSNEQFF. The DNA reads TGTGCCATCAGTGAGACGGCTAGCGGGTCCAATGAGCAGTTCTTC.